This passage covers 20 T cell receptor beta chains from one sample sequenced in a study of human T cells and chemical hapten exposure. TCRdb re-called the RACE reads through MiXCR, storing one row per CDR3 protein. The sample yields roughly 110,000 distinct CDR3 sequences, 10% to 15% seen once. This sample's time point: pre-sensitization, week 0. Treatment defined: therapeutic diphenylcyclopropenone sensitization with weekly scalp DPC. This specimen was whole blood, taken in connection with sensitization to the hapten diphenylcyclopropenone (DPC). All receptors derive from a woman between 45 and 60 years old with alopecia areata. Some clones in this sample may be carry-over from other donors' samples.

The genes are TRBV10-3 and TRBJ1-1, with D possibly matching TRBD1 (5 bases). V lost 6 bases and J 11 bases, leaving 16 bases between the germline ends. This CDR3 spans 12 amino acids. Per the germline V gene, CDR1 is ENHRY and CDR2 is SYGVKD. This CDR3 is CAIRGDVTVAFF. The CDR3 DNA follows: TGTGCCATCAGGGGGGACGTAACCGTGGCTTTCTTT.

This chain links TRBV9 with TRBJ1-6; possibly TRBD1 for D (6 bases). CDR1 is SGDLS, CDR2 YYNGEE, per germline. V lost 4 bases, J lost 9 bases, and 14 bases lay in between. The CDR3 is made up of 14 amino acids. Here the CDR3 reads CASSTDRGGSPLHF. The CDR3 DNA follows: TGTGCCAGCAGCACGGACAGAGGGGGTTCACCCCTCCACTTT.

The V call is TRBV9, the J call TRBJ2-4, with TRBD2 matching over 7 bases. This CDR3 contains 18 residues. Germline-derived CDR1 and CDR2 are SGDLS and YYNGEE. V lost 3 bases to trimming and J lost 7 bases; unmatched junction nucleotides: 19. The CDR3 loop is CASSAEEAGSPRRNIQYF. In nucleotides, the CDR3 is TGTGCCAGCAGCGCGGAAGAAGCGGGGTCACCCCGAAGGAACATTCAGTACTTC.

The genes are TRBV28 and TRBJ1-2; D uncertain. Germline values: CDR1 MDHEN, CDR2 SYDVKM. With 10 bases removed from V and 0 bases from J, the gap between germline ends came to 12 bases. This CDR3 has 13 amino acids. The CDR3 reads CAIHSVTNYGYTF. CDR3 DNA sequence: TGTGCCATTCACAGCGTTACTAACTATGGCTACACCTTC.

The CDR3 region is CASSLGLAGNTGELFF. For the CDR3, the DNA is TGTGCCAGCAGCTTGGGACTAGCGGGGAACACCGGGGAGCTGTTTTTT. This chain uses TRBV7-2 with TRBJ2-2, with 12 bases fitting TRBD2. This CDR3 has 16 residues. V lost 3 bases to trimming and J lost 1 base; unmatched junction nucleotides: 0. Germline V gene data show CDR1 as SGHTA and CDR2 as FQGNSA.

The chain recombines TRBV27 with TRBJ2-5, with 8 bases lining up with TRBD1. With V trimmed by 6 bases and J by 5 bases, 14 bases remained unmatched. The CDR3 runs to 16 residues. The germline V gene has CDR1 MNHEY and CDR2 SMNVEV (reference sequence). CDR3 protein: CASSQEATGGLETQYF. CDR3 sequence (DNA): TGTGCCAGCAGCCAAGAAGCAACAGGGGGTCTGGAGACCCAGTACTTC.

Many counts were recorded for this clonotype. The rearrangement uses TRBV7-8 and TRBJ1-2; 9 bases line up with TRBD1. Losses at the gene ends were 6 bases for V and 1 base for J; bases not matched to a gene: 9. This CDR3 comprises 16 residues. Per the germline V gene, CDR1 is SGHVS and CDR2 is FQNEAQ. The CDR3 nucleotides read TGTGCCAGCAGGACCGGGACAGGGAGGGTTAACTATGGCTACACCTTC. Its protein product is CASRTGTGRVNYGYTF.

The rearrangement links TRBV29-1 to TRBJ2-1; TRBD2 agrees at 7 bases. CDR3 length: 13 residues. Trimming took 3 bases from V and 9 from J; bases not matched to a gene: 8. From germline, CDR1 is SQVTM and CDR2 ANQGSEA. Here the CDR3 reads CSVDGSWGGEQFF. CDR3 in DNA: TGCAGCGTTGATGGGAGCTGGGGGGGTGAGCAGTTCTTC.

The sample holds many counts of this clonotype. The chain employs TRBV6-1 and TRBJ2-1; 15 bases agree with TRBD2. The germline V gene has CDR1 MNHNS and CDR2 SASEGT. The CDR3 is 20 amino acids. Losses at the gene ends were 7 bases for V and 4 bases for J; bases not matched to a gene: 17. The CDR3 region is CASTRSPSGLAGGPYNEQFF. The CDR3 region has the DNA TGTGCCAGCACCCGCTCCCCCTCTGGACTAGCGGGAGGGCCGTACAATGAGCAGTTCTTC.

This clonotype has a handful of counts. V usage is TRBV7-2 and J usage is TRBJ1-3, with D perhaps matching TRBD1 (6 bases). Trimming shortened V by 5 bases and J by 0 bases, and 11 bases separated the two germline ends. Germline V gene sequence: CDR1 SGHTA, CDR2 FQGNSA. The CDR3 length is 15 residues. CDR3 amino acids: CASSLTGSSGNTIYF. In nucleotides, the CDR3 is TGTGCCAGCAGCCTGACAGGTAGCTCTGGAAACACCATATATTTT.

The chain combines TRBV5-1 with TRBJ2-1; 8 nucleotides agree with TRBD1. Per germline, CDR1 SGHRS and CDR2 YFSETQ. The CDR3 is 15 residues long. V trimming: 4 bases; J trimming: 8 bases; junction bases outside the gene matches: 11. The CDR3 sequence: CASSRGQGSSDEQFF. CDR3 bases: TGCGCCAGCAGCAGAGGACAGGGATCGAGCGATGAGCAGTTCTTC.

This clonotype was counted between two and nine times. The chain links TRBV20-1 to TRBJ2-5; D not resolved. This CDR3 is 11 amino acids long. Trimming cost V 5 bases and J 7 bases, with 11 bases left between them. Germline CDR1 is DFQATT and CDR2 is SNEGSKA (reference sequence). In DNA form, the CDR3 reads TGCAGTGCTCCTCCATTAGGGACCCAGTACTTC. Amino acid sequence: CSAPPLGTQYF.

This clonotype was seen at least ten times. The genes are TRBV3-1 and TRBJ2-7; D gene ambiguous. The V end lost 8 bases, the J end lost 2 bases, and 16 bases lay between the germline ends. The CDR3 covers 14 residues. The germline CDR1 and CDR2 sequences are LGHDT and YNNKEL (reference sequence). The CDR3 nucleotides are TGTGCCAGCCAGGAAACTCTTGGCCCCTACGAGCAGTACTTC. Translated: CASQETLGPYEQYF.

This clonotype has ten or more counts. The chain employs TRBV24-1 and TRBJ2-1; D possibly uses TRBD1 or TRBD2 (5 bases each). Germline V gene lookup returns CDR1 KGHDR and CDR2 SFDVKD. This CDR3 comprises 14 residues. The V end lost 5 bases, the J end lost 7 bases, and 14 bases lay between the germline ends. CDR3: CATSGLGVLNEQFF. The CDR3, as DNA: TGTGCCACCAGTGGACTGGGGGTACTGAATGAGCAGTTCTTC.

Regarding this clonotype: An end of the junction differs from the germline gene, which may be a read error. This chain joins TRBV5-8 and TRBJ1-6; D is undetermined. CDR1 is SGHTS, CDR2 YDEGEE, per germline. This CDR3 spans 14 amino acids. The CDR3 DNA reads TGTACCAGCAGCTTGGAGGGCGGTTATTCACCCCTCCACTTT. It is translated as CTSSLEGGYSPLHF.

In its sample, this clonotype was seen a few times. The rearrangement joins TRBV14 to TRBJ2-3; the match to TRBD2 covers 9 bases. V was clipped by 1 base and J by 3 bases; unmatched bases: 2. Germline V gives CDR1 SGHDN, CDR2 FVKESK. The CDR3 covers 15 residues. CDR3 nucleotide sequence: TGTGCCAGCAGCCAAGCTAGCGGGGTAACAGATACGCAGTATTTT. This sequence encodes CASSQASGVTDTQYF.

The chain combines TRBV5-6 with TRBJ2-7; 8 bases are a match to TRBD1. This CDR3 spans 16 amino acids. CDR1 is SGHDT and CDR2 is YYEEEE in the germline V gene. The ends lost 1 base at V and 0 bases at J; junction bases unmatched: 6. CDR3 protein: CASSLPGTGHSYEQYF. The CDR3 bases are TGTGCCAGCAGCTTGCCCGGGACAGGCCACTCCTACGAGCAGTACTTC.

This clonotype appeared a few times. This chain connects TRBV7-9 to TRBJ2-3; D remains ambiguous. Deletions cut 1 base from V and 6 bases from J, with 11 bases between. Germline CDR1 and CDR2: SEHNR and FQNEAQ (reference sequence). The CDR3 sequence is 14 residues long. Here the CDR3 reads CASSLGVDVDTQYF. The CDR3 bases are TGTGCCAGCAGCTTAGGGGTCGACGTGGATACGCAGTATTTT. Full variable domain (remainder filled in from reference TRBV7-9 and TRBJ2-3): DTGVSQNPRHKITKRGQNVTFRCDPISEHNRLYWYRQTLGQGPEFLTYFQNEAQLEKSRLLSDRFSAERPKGSFSTLEIQRTEQGDSAMYLCASSLGVDVDTQYFGPGTRLTVL.

The table lists this clonotype with many counts. The chain combines TRBV18 with TRBJ2-7, with 7 bases identical to TRBD1. The germline V gene has CDR1 KGHSH and CDR2 LQKENI. The CDR3 has 15 amino acids. Trimming took 3 bases from V and 2 from J; bases not matched to a gene: 7. CDR3 region: CASSPTTGNAYEQYF. CDR3 nucleotide sequence: TGTGCCAGCTCACCGACGACAGGGAATGCCTACGAGCAGTACTTC.

This clonotype was observed many times. The chain is built from TRBV5-4 and TRBJ2-6, with D perhaps matching TRBD2 (6 bases). The V end was cut by 3 bases, the J end by 0 bases, with 13 bases between. CDR3 length equals 17 residues. The germline V gene encodes CDR1 SGHNT and CDR2 YYREEE (reference sequence). In nucleotides, the CDR3 is TGTGCCAGCAGCTCCTTTTCCGGGAGCTCTGGGGCCAACGTCCTGACTTTC. It is translated as CASSSFSGSSGANVLTF.